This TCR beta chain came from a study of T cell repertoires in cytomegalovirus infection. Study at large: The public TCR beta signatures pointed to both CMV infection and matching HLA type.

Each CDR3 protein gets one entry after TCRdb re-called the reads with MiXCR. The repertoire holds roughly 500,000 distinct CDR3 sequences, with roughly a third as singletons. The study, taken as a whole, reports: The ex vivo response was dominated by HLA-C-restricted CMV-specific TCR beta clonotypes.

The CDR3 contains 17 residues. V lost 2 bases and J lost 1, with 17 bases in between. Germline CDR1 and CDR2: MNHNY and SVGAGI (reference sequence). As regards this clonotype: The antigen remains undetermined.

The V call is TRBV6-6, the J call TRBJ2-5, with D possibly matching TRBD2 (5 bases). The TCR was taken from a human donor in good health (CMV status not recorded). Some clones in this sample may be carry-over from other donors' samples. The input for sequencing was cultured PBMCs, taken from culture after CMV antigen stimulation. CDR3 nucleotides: TGTGCCAGCAGTTACGGGCAAAGCGGAGGTGTCCAAGAGACCCAGTACTTC. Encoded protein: CASSYGQSGGVQETQYF.